The present TCR beta chain was sequenced within a study of a mutant IDH1 vaccine in newly diagnosed glioma. Study as a whole: During weeks 1, 3, 5, 7, 11, 15, 19 and 23, patients received eight vaccinations.

Generated by immunoSEQ multiplex PCR, the TCRdb table keeps only in-frame clones and is missing some. The table shows about 21,000 clones, with roughly 86% occurring only once. Time point denoted: week 11, during vaccination. Each dose of the vaccine consisted of 300 ug of mutant IDH1 20-mer peptide, with topical imiquimod. Remarks on this clone: The antigen is unknown.

Germline assignment: CDR1 WSHSY and CDR2 SAAADI. Trimming stripped 2 bases from V and 2 bases from J, with 10 bases between. The CDR3 runs to 15 residues. The chain carries TRBV10-2 and TRBJ1-5; tentative D call: TRBD1 (6 bases). The receptor's source is a woman aged 40 to 55 with glioma. Sequencing was performed on PBMCs, taken from a glioma patient whose treatment included an IDH1 peptide vaccine. Here the CDR3 reads CASSETGTGNQPQHF. Here the CDR3 DNA reads TGCGCCAGCAGTGAGACAGGGACGGGCAATCAGCCCCAGCATTTT.